One and the same sample provided the 12 T cell receptor beta chains below, sequenced in a study of CD8+ T cells in alopecia areata. Treatment denoted: oral pan-JAK inhibitor, 5-10 mg twice daily. Isolated RNA was reverse transcribed into cDNA used as the sequencing template. Only in-frame clones appear in the TCRdb table, and some are missing; sequencing was by immunoSEQ multiplex PCR. The repertoire holds 210,000 or so clones, with around 66% as singletons. The sequencing used CD4+ T cells sorted from blood, collected at approximately week 44, from a patient treated with tofacitinib. The receptors here all came from a human donor with alopecia areata.

This clone occurred once. The J gene is TRBJ1-1, the V gene TRBV30; 8 nucleotides agree with TRBD1. The CDR3 length is 13 residues. Per germline, CDR1 GTSNPN and CDR2 SVGIG (reference sequence). After removal of 5 bases from V and 3 bases from J, the junction contained 5 bases not matched to a gene. As DNA, the CDR3 is TGTGCCTGGGGACAGGGTAGGGACACTGAAGCTTTCTTT. Translating it yields CAWGQGRDTEAFF.

V is TRBV7-3 and J is TRBJ2-3; the match to TRBD1 covers 11 bases. CDR3 length equals 17 residues. With 2 bases clipped from V and 6 bases from J, the junction kept 10 bases outside the gene matches. Germline CDR1 reads SGHTA; CDR2 reads FQGTGA. The CDR3 coding sequence is TGTGCCAGCAGCTTAGACCTCCCGGGACAGGGGGAGGATACGCAGTATTTT. It yields the protein CASSLDLPGQGEDTQYF. Filled out from reference TRBV7-3 and TRBJ2-3, the complete variable domain reads GAGVSQTPSNKVTEKGKYVELRCDPISGHTALYWYRQSLGQGPEFLIYFQGTGAADDSGLPNDRFFAVRPEGSVSTLKIQRTERGDSAVYLCASSLDLPGQGEDTQYFGPGTRLTVL.

The chain recombines TRBV4-3 with TRBJ1-6, with 7 bases aligning to TRBD1. CDR1 and CDR2 from the germline V gene are LGHNA and YSLEER. V dropped 0 bases and J dropped 9; count of bases not matched to a gene: 5. The CDR3 extends over 15 amino acids. The chain's CDR3 is CASSQDAGGSSPLHF. CDR3 nucleotides: TGCGCCAGCAGCCAAGACGCAGGGGGGAGTTCACCCCTCCACTTT.

This clone was detected only a few times. The rearrangement links TRBV4-2 to TRBJ2-5; 8 positions match TRBD2. Germline assignment: CDR1 LGHNA and CDR2 YNFKEQ. With V trimmed by 0 bases and J by 4 bases, 7 bases remained unmatched. The CDR3 length is 16 residues. The CDR3 sequence is CASSQEIGTSLETQYF. CDR3 in DNA: TGTGCCAGCAGCCAAGAAATCGGGACTAGTCTAGAGACCCAGTACTTC.

Only one count was recorded for this clone. The chain is built from TRBV6-6 and TRBJ1-5, with D unresolved. The V and J ends lost 8 bases and 4 bases respectively, with 12 bases between them. CDR1 MNHNY and CDR2 SVGAGI come from the germline V gene (reference sequence). The CDR3 extends over 13 amino acids. For the CDR3, the DNA is TGTGCCAGCCGAGGCAGCCAAAATCAGCCCCAGCATTTT. It is translated as CASRGSQNQPQHF.

The rearrangement links TRBV10-3 to TRBJ1-5; D unclear. The V gene's germline CDR1 is ENHRY and CDR2 SYGVKD. Deletions cut 3 bases from V and 2 bases from J, with 8 bases between. This CDR3 has 14 amino acids. CDR3 region: CAISEGFGNQPQHF. As DNA, the CDR3 is TGTGCCATCAGTGAAGGGTTCGGCAATCAGCCCCAGCATTTT.

The genes are TRBV7-7 and TRBJ2-2; D not certain. This CDR3 is built from 13 residues. V was clipped by 11 bases and J by 0 bases, with 10 bases between them. Germline CDR1 and CDR2: SSHAT and FNYEAQ (reference sequence). CDR3 coding DNA: TGTGCCGTACTGTGGGCGAACACCGGGGAGCTGTTTTTT. It translates to CAVLWANTGELFF.

DNA of the CDR3: TGTGCCAGTACCACAACCGCCCTAGACAATGAGCAGTTCTTC. As protein: CASTTTALDNEQFF. This sequence joins TRBV19 and TRBJ2-1; D uncertain. The CDR3 consists of 14 residues. V was cut by 7 bases and J by 5 bases, with 15 bases left in between. Germline CDR1 LNHDA, CDR2 SQIVND (reference sequence).

The chain employs TRBV29-1 and TRBJ2-7; TRBD1 is a possible D gene (5 bases). The V end was cut by 1 base, the J end by 1 base, with 23 bases between. Germline lookup yields CDR1 SQVTM and CDR2 ANQGSEA. This CDR3 is built from 18 residues. The CDR3 DNA is TGCAGCGTTGAAGTACGAGCAGGGCGGTCGAAAGAATCCTACGAGCAGTACTTC. Translation: CSVEVRAGRSKESYEQYF.

This clone was observed a few times. The chain carries TRBV6-5 and TRBJ1-2, with D possibly matching TRBD1 (5 bases). The CDR3 extends over 15 amino acids. Trimming left V 5 bases short and J 7 bases short, with 20 bases between. Germline-derived CDR1 and CDR2 are MNHEY and SVGAGI. DNA of the CDR3: TGTGCCAGCAGTGGAGGGGCCGCCGGCGCGAGTGGCTACACCTTC. This codes for CASSGGAAGASGYTF.

With regard to this clone: One end of the junction does not line up with germline, which may come from a read error. The chain uses TRBV7-9 and TRBJ2-2; D is uncertain. Germline V lookup: CDR1 SEHNR, CDR2 FQNEAQ (reference sequence). The CDR3 contains 13 residues. The CDR3 is CTSSLETAGELFF. CDR3 bases: TGTACCAGCAGCTTAGAGACGGCCGGGGAGCTGTTTTTT.

This clone was detected a few times. The genes are TRBV29-1 and TRBJ2-1; 8 nucleotides align to TRBD2. CDR3 length: 16 amino acids. Per the germline V gene, CDR1 is SQVTM and CDR2 is ANQGSEA. The J segment lost 9 bases and the V segment lost 3 bases, leaving 16 bases of the junction unmatched. CDR3 sequence (DNA): TGCAGCGTTGATAGCGGGGTCACCGTATTACGCGGTGAGCAGTTCTTC. Translating gives CSVDSGVTVLRGEQFF.